This T cell receptor beta chain was documented in a study of glioma-infiltrating T cells after dendritic cell vaccination. Study background: Patients received autologous tumor lysate-pulsed dendritic cell vaccination between about 2002 and 2013.

Time point of the sample: after dendritic cell vaccination, including at tumor progression/relapse. Here immunoSEQ multiplex PCR was the method, and the copy in TCRdb shows in-frame clones only, minus some. Among around 100,000 clones listed, around 86% were seen once. CDR1 and CDR2 (germline): LNHNV, YYDKDF (reference sequence). Trimming took 0 bases from V and 4 from J, leaving 9 bases between them. The CDR3 contains 14 residues. Sample: blood, taken after dendritic cell vaccination. The genes are TRBV15 and TRBJ1-2, with unresolved D. This TCR was sampled from a human donor with glioblastoma. The CDR3 here is CATSREVGSYGYTF. CDR3 DNA: TGTGCCACCAGCAGAGAGGTTGGCAGCTATGGCTACACCTTC.